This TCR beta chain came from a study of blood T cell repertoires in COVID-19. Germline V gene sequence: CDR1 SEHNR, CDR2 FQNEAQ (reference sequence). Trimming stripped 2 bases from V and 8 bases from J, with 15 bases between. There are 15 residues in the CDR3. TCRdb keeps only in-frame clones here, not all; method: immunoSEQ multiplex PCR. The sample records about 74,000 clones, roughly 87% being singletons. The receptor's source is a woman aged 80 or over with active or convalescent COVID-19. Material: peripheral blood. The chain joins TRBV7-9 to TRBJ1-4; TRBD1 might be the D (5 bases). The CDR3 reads CASSLLGEEREKLFF. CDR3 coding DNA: TGTGCCAGCAGCTTATTAGGGGAGGAGAGAGAAAAACTGTTTTTT.